What follows are 16 T cell receptor beta chains derived from one specimen sequenced in a study of technical replicates of blood from a handful of donors. The data were produced by immunoSEQ multiplex PCR, yet TCRdb's version contains in-frame clones alone and is incomplete. The repertoire holds approximately 80,000 clones, roughly 98% seen once, with more than 0.12% in the top ten. Input material: T cells isolated from PBMCs. All receptors derive from a human donor in good health.

This chain connects TRBV9 to TRBJ1-1; perhaps TRBD1 as D (5 bases). V lost 0 bases and J lost 0, with 9 bases in between. The CDR3 totals 15 residues. Germline loops: CDR1 SGDLS, CDR2 YYNGEE. CDR3 bases: TGTGCCAGCAGCGTAGGTGCAGGGCTGAACACTGAAGCTTTCTTT. It is translated as CASSVGAGLNTEAFF.

The genes are TRBV4-1 and TRBJ2-7; D possibly corresponds to TRBD1 (5 bases). Germline values: CDR1 MGHRA, CDR2 YSYEKL. The CDR3 loop spans 15 amino acids. Trimming removed 4 bases at V and 0 bases at J, with 13 bases between. This CDR3 reads CASSLGAESSYEQYF. The DNA for the CDR3 is TGCGCCAGCAGCCTTGGGGCGGAGAGCTCCTACGAGCAGTACTTC.

CDR3 bases: TGTGCCAGCAGCGGACTAGCGGGAGGGCCTTTTGGGGCCGGGGAGCTGTTTTTT. Amino acids: CASSGLAGGPFGAGELFF. This chain links TRBV7-6 with TRBJ2-2; 15 positions agree with TRBD2. The germline gives CDR1 SGHVS, CDR2 FNYEAQ. V dropped 5 bases and J dropped 6; count of bases not matched to a gene: 10. The CDR3 covers 18 residues.

V is TRBV28 and J is TRBJ2-7, with D perhaps matching TRBD1 (6 bases). Trimming took off 3 bases at V and 9 bases at J, with 15 bases between the two ends. The length of the CDR3 is 13 residues. Germline V CDR1 and CDR2: MDHEN, SYDVKM. CDR3 DNA sequence: TGTGCCAGCAGTTTGAAAACAGGGCTGGGGCAGTACTTC. This gives the protein CASSLKTGLGQYF.

The rearrangement joins TRBV15 to TRBJ2-7; D perhaps matches TRBD1 (5 bases). The CDR3 covers 16 residues. The germline V and J ends were trimmed by 1 base and 2 bases, with 15 bases remaining between them. The germline CDR1 and CDR2 sequences are LNHNV and YYDKDF (reference sequence). This CDR3 is CATSRGGSGNPYEQYF. The DNA of the CDR3 is TGTGCCACCAGCAGAGGAGGCTCAGGGAATCCCTACGAGCAGTACTTC.

The CDR3 spells CASSESEVLTEAFF. The CDR3 DNA follows: TGTGCCAGCAGTGAAAGTGAGGTGTTGACTGAAGCTTTCTTT. The chain employs TRBV6-1 and TRBJ1-1; no clear D. The CDR3 covers 14 residues. Germline V CDR1 and CDR2: MNHNS, SASEGT. Trimming stripped 2 bases from V and 5 bases from J, with 12 bases between.

V is TRBV7-9 and J is TRBJ2-1, with 7 positions matching TRBD1. Unmatched junction bases numbered 7, after V lost 5 bases and J lost 15 bases. Germline assignment: CDR1 SEHNR and CDR2 FQNEAQ (reference sequence). The CDR3 has 11 residues. In nucleotides, the CDR3 is TGTGCCAGCAGCCCCACAGGGGATCCGTTCTTC. It yields the protein CASSPTGDPFF.

This sequence joins TRBV7-2 and TRBJ1-2; D unresolved. V lost 1 base, J lost 0 bases, and 21 bases lay in between. The CDR3 length is 19 residues. CDR1 and CDR2 from the germline V gene are SGHTA and FQGNSA. The CDR3, as DNA: TGTGCCAGCAGCTTAGATAGGCGCAGGCGAGGGCCGTCTAACTATGGCTACACCTTC. Translating gives CASSLDRRRRGPSNYGYTF.

The gene calls are TRBV7-6 and TRBJ2-2; unclear D gene. The CDR3 covers 16 residues. The germline V gene has CDR1 SGHVS and CDR2 FNYEAQ. The ends were cut back, 1 base at V and 4 bases at J, with 13 bases in the middle. The CDR3 DNA reads TGTGCCAGCAGCTTAGTTGTGGCCATTCCCACCGGGGAGCTGTTTTTT. This encodes CASSLVVAIPTGELFF.

The chain has TRBV5-1 and TRBJ1-4; 7 bases are shared with TRBD1. The CDR3 is made up of 15 amino acids. Germline V gene data show CDR1 as SGHRS and CDR2 as YFSETQ. V dropped 4 bases and J dropped 5; count of bases not matched to a gene: 8. CDR3 nucleotide sequence: TGCGCCAGCAGCCAAGACAGGGCCGGCAATGAAAAACTGTTTTTT. Translating it yields CASSQDRAGNEKLFF. Complete variable domain (other parts from reference TRBV5-1 and TRBJ1-4): KAGVTQTPRYLIKTRGQQVTLSCSPISGHRSVSWYQQTPGQGLQFLFEYFSETQRNKGNFPGRFSGRQFSNSRSEMNVSTLELGDSALYLCASSQDRAGNEKLFFGSGTQLSVL.

The rearrangement joins TRBV13 to TRBJ2-3, with D uncertain. Trimming left V 2 bases short and J 3 bases short, with 6 bases between. The length of the CDR3 is 13 residues. Germline CDR1 and CDR2: PRHDT and FYEKMQ (reference sequence). CDR3 nucleotides: TGTGCCAGCAGCTTACTAGGAACAGATACGCAGTATTTT. Residues: CASSLLGTDTQYF.

This clone was seen a single time. The gene calls are TRBV6-5 and TRBJ1-6, with D tentatively TRBD1 (5 bases). CDR1 and CDR2 (germline): MNHEY, SVGAGI. V was pared by 6 bases and J by 7 bases, with 7 bases between. CDR3 length: 12 amino acids. CDR3 protein: CASRRQNSPLHF. In DNA, the CDR3 is TGTGCCAGCAGACGACAGAATTCACCCCTCCACTTT.

The J gene is TRBJ2-1, the V gene TRBV29-1; 15 bases align to TRBD2. The CDR3 is made up of 16 amino acids. The germline gives CDR1 SQVTM, CDR2 ANQGSEA. With V trimmed by 6 bases and J by 6 bases, 9 bases remained unmatched. The CDR3, as DNA: TGCAGCGTGGTGGGACTAGCGGGAGGCCGCACCAATGAGCAGTTCTTC. This translates into CSVVGLAGGRTNEQFF.

V usage is TRBV7-9 and J usage is TRBJ1-6, with TRBD1 as a possible D gene (5 bases). Trimming took off 5 bases at V and 2 bases at J, with 10 bases between the two ends. This CDR3 is built from 15 residues. Germline-derived CDR1 and CDR2 are SEHNR and FQNEAQ (reference sequence). CDR3 loop: CASSPGGAYNSPLHF. The CDR3, as DNA: TGTGCCAGCAGCCCGGGGGGGGCCTATAATTCACCCCTCCACTTT. The full variable domain, with the rest looked up from reference TRBV7-9 and TRBJ1-6, is DTGVSQNPRHKITKRGQNVTFRCDPISEHNRLYWYRQTLGQGPEFLTYFQNEAQLEKSRLLSDRFSAERPKGSFSTLEIQRTEQGDSAMYLCASSPGGAYNSPLHFGNGTRLTVT.

This rearrangement joins TRBV11-2 to TRBJ1-2; D gene unclear. The length of the CDR3 is 16 residues. V was clipped by 3 bases and J by 1 base, with 15 bases between them. Germline V gives CDR1 SGHAT, CDR2 FQNNGV. The CDR3 reads CASSLSSNGDNYGYTF. For the CDR3, the DNA is TGTGCCAGCAGCTTGAGTTCGAACGGTGATAACTATGGCTACACCTTC.

V gene TRBV28 combines with J gene TRBJ2-3, with D perhaps TRBD1 (5 bases). CDR3 length: 19 residues. The germline CDR1 and CDR2 sequences are MDHEN and SYDVKM. V was shortened by 5 bases and J by 2 bases, with 26 bases between the two germline ends. The CDR3 DNA reads as TGTGCCAGCAGTATAGGGGCAGGAAATCGTTTTGGGGACACAGATACGCAGTATTTT. Residues: CASSIGAGNRFGDTDTQYF.